This entry lists 17 T cell receptor beta chains sequenced from one sample in a study of T cells after posttransplantation cyclophosphamide. Cyclophosphamide on days +3 and +4 followed busulfan-fludarabine conditioning and a marrow graft. TCRdb's table, derived via immunoSEQ multiplex PCR, lists solely in-frame clones and lacks some. The data show roughly 3,800 clones, with none appearing a single time. The sequenced sample was PBMCs, obtained after allogeneic stem cell transplant with posttransplant cyclophosphamide. Receptors were obtained from a female patient aged 18 to 29 who received an allogeneic stem cell transplant from an unrelated donor, was CMV-positive, and had acute GVHD only. Some T cells may have originated in the graft donor.

This clone was recorded many times. The chain couples TRBV10-3 to TRBJ1-1; 7 nucleotides line up with TRBD1. J gave up 6 bases and V 4 bases, and 5 bases lay outside the gene matches. The CDR3 covers 13 residues. Germline V gives CDR1 ENHRY, CDR2 SYGVKD. The CDR3 sequence is CAISGTGAAEAFF. Here the CDR3 DNA reads TGTGCCATCAGTGGAACAGGGGCCGCTGAAGCTTTCTTT.

This clone showed up just a few times. The chain uses TRBV10-3 and TRBJ2-5; D is possibly TRBD1 (5 bases). Germline V CDR1 and CDR2: ENHRY, SYGVKD. V lost 8 bases, J lost 14 bases, and 18 bases lay in between. CDR3 size: 11 residues. Written as DNA, the CDR3 is TGTGCCATCCAACAGGACGGGCCTAGATACTTC. Its translation: CAIQQDGPRYF.

This clone was counted between two and nine times. The CDR3 is CASSYGGGSYEQYF. The CDR3 DNA is TGTGCCAGCAGTTACGGGGGCGGGAGCTACGAGCAGTACTTC. This chain connects TRBV6-5 to TRBJ2-5; tentatively, D is TRBD2 (7 bases). TRBJ2-7 explains the end of the DNA better; the J call may be wrong. The CDR3 loop spans 14 amino acids. Germline lookup yields CDR1 MNHEY and CDR2 SVGAGI.

This clone has at least ten counts. The V call is TRBV10-3, the J call TRBJ2-7; TRBD2 aligns across 11 bases. The closer fit of TRBJ2-1 to the DNA end suggests the J call may be wrong. The CDR3 is 15 residues long. From germline, CDR1 is ENHRY and CDR2 SYGVKD. In nucleotides, the CDR3 is TGTGCCATCCGAGCTAGCGGGAGGACCTACAATGAGCAGTTCTTC. Encoded protein: CAIRASGRTYNEQFF.

This clone was counted many times. This CDR3 is also generated by other DNA sequences in the sample. V and J are TRBV5-1 and TRBJ1-1, with TRBD1 as a possible D gene (6 bases). The V gene's germline CDR1 is SGHRS and CDR2 YFSETQ. Trimming took off 4 bases at V and 3 bases at J, with 7 bases between the two ends. This CDR3 has 12 amino acids. CDR3 DNA: TGCGCCAGCAGCACAGGGTACACTGAAGCTTTCTTT. Its protein product is CASSTGYTEAFF.

Ten or more counts support this clone. This chain links TRBV29-1 with TRBJ2-6; D perhaps matches TRBD1 (5 bases). Germline CDR1 is SQVTM and CDR2 is ANQGSEA. The CDR3 length is 15 residues. Trimming removed 6 bases at V and 2 bases at J, with 14 bases between. CDR3 nucleotide sequence: TGCAGCGTCCCCAGGGTAGGGGCTGGGGCCAACGTCCTGACTTTC. Translated: CSVPRVGAGANVLTF.

This clone was picked up many times. V is TRBV7-9 and J is TRBJ1-5; D is unclear. V was cut by 0 bases and J by 0 bases, with 6 bases left in between. The CDR3 sequence is 15 residues long. CDR1 SEHNR and CDR2 FQNEAQ come from the germline V gene (reference sequence). Here the CDR3 DNA reads TGTGCCAGCAGCTTAGCCGGTTATAGCAATCAGCCCCAGCATTTT. Translation gives CASSLAGYSNQPQHF.

There are a few counts of this clone. J is TRBJ2-7 and V is TRBV7-2, with D perhaps TRBD2 (5 bases). This CDR3 contains 13 residues. Trimming stripped 7 bases from V and 3 bases from J, with 13 bases between. Per germline, CDR1 SGHTA and CDR2 FQGNSA. The CDR3 DNA reads as TGTGCCAGCACCGCTTACCGGGGCTACGAGCAGTACTTC. Amino acids: CASTAYRGYEQYF.

Turning to this clone: This specimen includes other DNA sequences encoding the same CDR3. The chain recombines TRBV6-5 with TRBJ2-7, with D possibly TRBD2 on 5 matching bases. V was shortened by 6 bases and J by 2 bases, with 17 bases between the two germline ends. This CDR3 is 15 amino acids long. Germline loops: CDR1 MNHEY, CDR2 SVGAGI. The CDR3 coding sequence is TGTGCCAGCAGGCGCCAAACTAGGCCCACCTACGAGCAGTACTTC. Protein product: CASRRQTRPTYEQYF.

This clone is termed medium-sized. CDR3 sequence (DNA): TGTGCCACCTCTGCGGGGTGGTTGAGTGAAGCTTTCTTT. Translated, it gives CATSAGWLSEAFF. This chain connects TRBV27 to TRBJ1-1; D unclear. With 10 bases removed from V and 7 bases from J, the gap between germline ends came to 19 bases. CDR3 length: 13 amino acids. Germline-derived CDR1 and CDR2 are MNHEY and SMNVEV (reference sequence).

This clone was recorded at least ten times. This chain connects TRBV28 to TRBJ2-7; 11 bases line up with TRBD1. Per the germline V gene, CDR1 is MDHEN and CDR2 is SYDVKM. CDR3 length: 14 residues. Trimming took 3 bases from V and 7 from J; bases not matched to a gene: 5. CDR3 in amino acids: CASSFADRGHEQYF. Here the CDR3 DNA reads TGTGCCAGCAGTTTCGCGGACAGGGGGCATGAGCAGTACTTC.

This sequence joins TRBV7-2 and TRBJ1-2; TRBD1 matches 7 bases. This CDR3 has 14 amino acids. Per the germline V gene, CDR1 is SGHTA and CDR2 is FQGNSA. V gave up 5 bases and J gave up 4 bases; unmatched junction bases: 7. CDR3 loop: CASSREQGSYGYTF. The CDR3, as DNA: TGTGCCAGCAGCCGCGAACAGGGGAGCTATGGCTACACCTTC.

This clone came up many times. V and J are TRBV15 and TRBJ1-1, with a tentative D call TRBD1 (5 bases). The CDR3 extends over 14 amino acids. Trimming removed 0 bases at V and 5 bases at J, with 10 bases between. Looked up from germline, CDR1 is LNHNV and CDR2 is YYDKDF (reference sequence). The DNA for the CDR3 is TGTGCCACCAGCAGAGATGGGAGGGGAACTGAAGCTTTCTTT. It yields the protein CATSRDGRGTEAFF.

This clone was observed at least ten times. This chain uses TRBV5-1 with TRBJ2-3; 8 bases line up with TRBD2. V was pared by 2 bases and J by 4 bases, with 6 bases of the junction left unmatched. Germline assignment: CDR1 SGHRS and CDR2 YFSETQ. The length of the CDR3 is 15 residues. The CDR3, as DNA: TGCGCCAGCAGCTTTACGGGAGGGCCAGCAGATACGCAGTATTTT. Protein: CASSFTGGPADTQYF.

By frequency in the sample, this clone is large. V usage is TRBV11-3 and J usage is TRBJ2-5; no clear D gene. The CDR3 has 14 residues. Germline values: CDR1 SGHNT, CDR2 YENEEA. V was pared by 2 bases and J by 2 bases, with 9 bases between. CDR3 coding DNA: TGTGCCAGCAGCTTACGAACTCTTCAAGAGACCCAGTACTTC. This sequence encodes CASSLRTLQETQYF.

In its sample, this clone ranks as medium-sized (0.01 to 0.1%). The V and J genes are TRBV6-5 and TRBJ2-7, with D perhaps TRBD1 (6 bases). V shed 5 bases and J shed 3 bases, with 11 bases lying between them. Germline-derived CDR1 and CDR2 are MNHEY and SVGAGI. The CDR3 extends over 13 amino acids. For the CDR3, the DNA is TGTGCCAGCAGTCACAGGGATGGCTACGAGCAGTACTTC. Translating gives CASSHRDGYEQYF.

This clone was counted at least ten times. The chain couples TRBV29-1 to TRBJ2-5; 7 bases are shared with TRBD1. The length of the CDR3 is 14 residues. The junction had 12 bases not matched to a gene; V was cut back by 6 bases and J by 5 bases. Germline V CDR1 and CDR2: SQVTM, ANQGSEA. The CDR3 DNA reads as TGCAGCGTCGACAGACAGGGCGGATGGGAGACCCAGTACTTC. It is translated as CSVDRQGGWETQYF. The full variable domain, rest sourced from reference TRBV29-1 and TRBJ2-5, is SAVISQKPSRDICQRGTSLTIQCQVDSQVTMMFWYRQQPGQSLTLIATANQGSEATYESGFVIDKFPISRPNLTFSTLTVSNMSPEDSSIYLCSVDRQGGWETQYFGPGTRLLVL.